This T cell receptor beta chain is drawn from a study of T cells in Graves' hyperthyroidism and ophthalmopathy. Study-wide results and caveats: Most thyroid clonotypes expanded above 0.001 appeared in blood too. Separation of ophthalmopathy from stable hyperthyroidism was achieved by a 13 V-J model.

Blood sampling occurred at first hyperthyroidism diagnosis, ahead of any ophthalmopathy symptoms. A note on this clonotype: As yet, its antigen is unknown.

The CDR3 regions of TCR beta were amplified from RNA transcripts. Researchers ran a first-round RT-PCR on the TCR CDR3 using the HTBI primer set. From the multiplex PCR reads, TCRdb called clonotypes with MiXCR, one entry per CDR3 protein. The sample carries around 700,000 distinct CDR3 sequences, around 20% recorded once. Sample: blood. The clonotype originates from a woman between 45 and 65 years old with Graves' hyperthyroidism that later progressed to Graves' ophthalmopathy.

The CDR3, as DNA: TGTGCCACCAGCCTTTACCAAGAGACCCAGTACTTC. It yields the protein CATSLYQETQYF. The rearrangement uses TRBV15 and TRBJ2-5; D not certain. The CDR3 totals 12 residues. Trimming stripped 5 bases from V and 0 bases from J, with 4 bases between. In germline, CDR1 is LNHNV, CDR2 YYDKDF (reference sequence).